Only a few counts were recorded for the clone carrying this T cell receptor beta chain. The antigen is undetermined. A much larger clone differs by one base, so this may be a read error. Trimming took off 9 bases at V and 7 bases at J, with 15 bases between the two ends. CDR3 length equals 13 residues. Germline lookup yields CDR1 KGHDR and CDR2 SFDVKD. This record belongs to a study of metastatic and nonmetastatic thyroid tumors. Study-wide context: Malignant and benign thyroid patients had repertoires compared in peripheral blood and tumor or nodule tissue. Study-wide results and caveats: Malignant thyroid tumors reportedly had TCR beta diversity that was significantly higher than in benign nodules, in blood and tumor.

Original handling: The study's classifier, a distant-metastasis tool for papillary thyroid cancer, was built using CDR3 differences across clinicopathological groups. TCRdb reanalyzed the PCR reads with MiXCR. TCRdb assigned the V and J calls; the authors' analysis was not used. The sample lists about 82,000 clones, around 12% occurring once. Every patient underwent thyroid surgery untreated. What was sequenced was tumor tissue. The sequence was collected from a female donor with papillary thyroid cancer or a benign thyroid nodule (not recorded which). Some clones in this sample may be carry-over from other donors' samples. The rearrangement joins TRBV24-1 to TRBJ1-5, with a possible D match to TRBD1 (5 bases). CDR3 sequence reads: CATSPSGGQPQHF. In DNA form, the CDR3 reads TGTGCCACCTCCCCAAGCGGGGGGCAGCCCCAGCATTTT.